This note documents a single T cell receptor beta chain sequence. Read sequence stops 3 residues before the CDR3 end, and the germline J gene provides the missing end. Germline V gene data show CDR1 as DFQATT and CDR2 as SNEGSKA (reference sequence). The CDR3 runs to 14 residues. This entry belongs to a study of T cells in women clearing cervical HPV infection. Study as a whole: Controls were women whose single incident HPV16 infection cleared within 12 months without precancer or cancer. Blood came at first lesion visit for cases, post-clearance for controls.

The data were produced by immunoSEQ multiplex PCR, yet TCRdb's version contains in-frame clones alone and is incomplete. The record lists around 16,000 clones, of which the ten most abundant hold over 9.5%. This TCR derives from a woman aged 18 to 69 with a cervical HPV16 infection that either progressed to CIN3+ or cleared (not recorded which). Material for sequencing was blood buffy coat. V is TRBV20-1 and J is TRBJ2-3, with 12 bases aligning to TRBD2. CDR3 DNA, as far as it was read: TGCAGTGCTAGTCCTTCCTCTAGCGGGGGGGCG. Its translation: CSASPSSSGGA. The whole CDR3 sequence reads CSASPSSSGGAQYF.